A selection of T cell receptor beta chains follows, all from one sample in a study of CD8+CD57+ T cells in acquired aplastic anemia. Using its own MiXCR run on the reads, TCRdb lists one record per CDR3 protein. The sample lists under 40,000 distinct CDR3 sequences; roughly three quarters were seen once. Specimen: sorted CD4+, CD8+, or CD8+CD57+ T cells (not recorded which) from PBMCs. These receptors all stem from a human donor in good health, serving as a control. The CDR3 runs from the conserved cysteine through the conserved F or W. A D gene is named only where the DNA matches it firmly. Part of the rows lack a size; the others show once, few, many or a class for expanded clones.

v_gene	j_gene	d_gene	abundance	CDR3aa	CDR3nt
TRBV7-2	TRBJ2-2	.	.	CASSFVAANTGELFF	TGTGCCAGCAGCTTCGTGGCTGCGAACACCGGGGAGCTGTTTTTT
TRBV29-1	TRBJ2-7	TRBD2	.	CSVTGTSGPYGPYEQYF	TGCAGCGTTACCGGGACTAGCGGACCATACGGGCCTTACGAGCAGTACTTC
TRBV7-3	TRBJ1-5	.	.	CASSSYRDQPQHF	TGTGCCAGCAGCTCTTACAGGGATCAGCCCCAGCATTTT
TRBV2	TRBJ1-5	.	.	CASSPHEIGNQPQHF	TGTGCCAGCAGTCCCCACGAGATTGGCAATCAGCCCCAGCATTTT
TRBV7-9	TRBJ2-7	.	.	CASSLQDDSYEQYF	TGTGCCAGCAGCTTACAGGATGACTCCTACGAGCAGTACTTC
TRBV10-2	TRBJ1-5	.	.	CASSFRVDQPQHF	TGCGCCAGCAGTTTTCGGGTTGATCAGCCCCAGCATTTT
TRBV15	TRBJ2-3	TRBD1	.	CATSRGRQGADTQYF	TGTGCCACCAGCAGAGGACGACAGGGGGCAGATACGCAGTATTTT
TRBV6-5	TRBJ1-2	.	.	CASSYLEQFLDF	TGTGCCAGCAGTTACTTGGAACAGTTTCTAGACTTC
TRBV10-3	TRBJ1-6	TRBD1	.	CAISAGTGSGSPLHF	TGTGCCATCAGCGCTGGGACAGGGTCGGGTTCACCCCTCCACTTT
TRBV9	TRBJ2-7	TRBD1	once	CASSKHGTAYEQYF	TGTGCCAGCAGCAAGCACGGGACAGCCTACGAGCAGTACTTC
TRBV2	TRBJ1-2	.	large	CASSEGLSYTF	TGTGCCAGCAGTGAAGGGTTGAGCTACACCTTC
TRBV20-1	TRBJ2-7	TRBD2	.	CSLLAGDLYEQYF	TGCAGTCTACTAGCGGGGGACCTCTACGAGCAGTACTTC
TRBV15	TRBJ2-7	.	.	CATSRDRLRIYEQYF	TGTGCCACCAGCAGAGATAGGTTACGGATCTACGAGCAGTACTTC
TRBV25-1	TRBJ2-3	.	.	CASSEQIGDTQYF	TGTGCCAGCAGTGAACAAATAGGAGATACGCAGTATTTT
TRBV7-2	TRBJ1-5	.	.	CASSPSNQPQRF	TGTGCCAGCAGCCCAAGCAATCAGCCCCAGCGTTTT
TRBV20-1	TRBJ1-6	.	once	CSGTDGQQAAF	TGCAGCGGAACCGACGGGCAACAGGCGGCCTTT
TRBV20-1	TRBJ1-2	.	few	CSAKDLPGYTF	TGCAGTGCCAAGGATTTGCCTGGCTACACCTTC
TRBV19	TRBJ1-1	TRBD1	.	CASSTQETGPAFF	TGTGCCAGTAGTACTCAGGAGACAGGGCCAGCTTTCTTT
TRBV29-1	TRBJ2-3	.	.	CSVATDTQYF	TGCAGCGTCGCCACAGATACGCAGTATTTT
TRBV10-3	TRBJ1-1	TRBD1	.	CASSSTGEATEAFF	TGTGCCAGCAGTTCTACAGGGGAGGCCACTGAAGCTTTCTTT
TRBV7-2	TRBJ2-3	.	.	CASSLAGARTDTQYF	TGTGCCAGCAGCTTGGCGGGGGCCCGCACAGATACGCAGTATTTT
TRBV10-3	TRBJ2-5	.	.	CASSRVGTQYF	TGTGCCAGCAGTCGGGTCGGGACCCAGTACTTC
TRBV29-1	TRBJ1-2	TRBD1	.	CSVEDQGRGYGYTF	TGCAGCGTTGAAGATCAGGGCAGGGGGTATGGCTACACCTTC
TRBV9	TRBJ1-3	.	once	CASGGNTIYF	TGTGCCAGCGGTGGAAACACCATATATTTT
TRBV4-1	TRBJ1-1	.	.	CASKGPQVNTEAFF	TGCGCCAGCAAGGGGCCACAAGTGAACACTGAAGCTTTCTTT
TRBV13	TRBJ2-7	TRBD2	.	CASSYRTSYYEQYF	TGTGCCAGCAGCTACAGGACTAGCTACTACGAGCAGTACTTC
TRBV15	TRBJ1-2	TRBD1	few	CATSRYRGPSVDYGYTF	TGTGCCACCAGCAGGTACAGGGGGCCCTCGGTAGACTATGGCTACACCTTC
TRBV15	TRBJ2-5	.	.	CATRGRGIQETQYF	TGTGCCACCAGAGGAAGGGGGATCCAAGAGACCCAGTACTTC
TRBV19	TRBJ1-2	.	.	CASQDGGYDGYTF	TGTGCCAGCCAGGACGGCGGGTATGATGGCTACACCTTC
TRBV29-1	TRBJ2-2	.	.	CSVVRGTTGELFF	TGCAGCGTTGTTAGGGGGACCACCGGGGAGCTGTTTTTT
TRBV19	TRBJ1-1	.	.	CASSPDLGTEAFF	TGTGCCAGTAGTCCGGACCTTGGCACTGAAGCTTTCTTT
TRBV20-1	TRBJ1-1	.	.	CSADPRGGVEAFF	TGCAGTGCCGACCCCAGGGGTGGGGTTGAAGCTTTCTTT
TRBV5-6	TRBJ2-1	TRBD1	.	CASSLAGTGQFF	TGTGCCAGCAGCTTGGCAGGGACAGGGCAGTTCTTC
TRBV20-1	TRBJ1-1	.	once	CSARDRVNTEAFF	TGCAGTGCTAGAGACAGAGTGAACACTGAAGCTTTCTTT
TRBV20-1	TRBJ2-7	.	once	CSAQGMRALAYEQYF	TGCAGTGCTCAGGGGATGCGGGCCCTCGCCTACGAGCAGTACTTC
TRBV9	TRBJ2-7	.	medium-sized	CASNGGESYEQYF	TGTGCCAGCAATGGGGGCGAGTCCTACGAGCAGTACTTC
TRBV15	TRBJ2-5	.	.	CATSSVGGETQYF	TGTGCCACCAGCAGTGTGGGAGGAGAGACCCAGTACTTC
TRBV20-1	TRBJ1-1	.	.	CSARDRPFAEAFF	TGCAGTGCTAGAGATCGTCCGTTTGCTGAAGCTTTCTTT
TRBV19	TRBJ1-1	.	.	CASRFGATEAFF	TGTGCCAGTCGTTTTGGGGCGACTGAAGCTTTCTTT
TRBV7-9	TRBJ2-7	.	.	CASSFHGYEQYF	TGTGCCAGCAGCTTTCACGGGTACGAGCAGTACTTC
TRBV7-9	TRBJ2-7	.	.	CASGQSYEQYF	TGTGCCAGCGGGCAGTCCTACGAGCAGTACTTC
TRBV20-1	TRBJ2-7	.	.	CSASGGRAYEQYF	TGCAGTGCTAGCGGGGGCAGAGCCTACGAGCAGTACTTC